The source of this T cell receptor beta chain is a study of cytomegalovirus exposure and HLA in healthy donors. Study findings and constraints: Differences between HLA loci emerged in a later analysis of TCR association rates, with DRB1 most and HLA-C fewest.

Notes on this clone: The antigen remains unidentified.

PCR employed 60 Vbeta and 13 Jbeta primers. Some clones are missing from TCRdb's copy, which holds only in-frame ones; the method was immunoSEQ multiplex PCR. The sample records about 120,000 clones, approximately 80% being singletons. Germline loops: CDR1 SGHTA, CDR2 FQGTGA. J gave up 7 bases and V 2 bases, and 8 bases lay outside the gene matches. This CDR3 is 15 amino acids long. Sequences were obtained from PBMCs. The rearrangement links TRBV7-3 to TRBJ2-1, with TRBD2 identical over 7 bases. This receptor was identified in a man in his forties in good health and CMV-seronegative. CDR3 bases: TGTGCCAGCAGCTTATTGACTGGCGGGAGTAATGAGCAGTTCTTC. Translation gives CASSLLTGGSNEQFF. Supplemented by reference TRBV7-3 and TRBJ2-1, the full variable domain reads GAGVSQTPSNKVTEKGKYVELRCDPISGHTALYWYRQSLGQGPEFLIYFQGTGAADDSGLPNDRFFAVRPEGSVSTLKIQRTERGDSAVYLCASSLLTGGSNEQFFGPGTRLTVL.